Shown below are 18 T cell receptor beta chains from a single sample sequenced in a study of beta chain features in type 1 diabetes. Expressed TCRB transcripts were sequenced, since all the RNA that had been isolated was reverse transcribed. TCRdb keeps only in-frame clones here, not all; method: immunoSEQ multiplex PCR. This table has fewer than 500,000 clones, over 11% appearing once. Input material: naive CD4+ T cells from blood. Receptor source: a man aged 25 to 40 in good health.

J is TRBJ1-2 and V is TRBV7-2, with a tentative D call TRBD1 (5 bases). The CDR3 is made up of 15 amino acids. Germline V gene data show CDR1 as SGHTA and CDR2 as FQGNSA. Trimming removed 5 bases from V and 10 bases from J, with 23 bases in between. Here the CDR3 DNA reads TGTGCCAGCAGCCGAACCGGGACCAAAGGGATGTTCTACACCTTC. The encoded protein is CASSRTGTKGMFYTF.

J is TRBJ2-7 and V is TRBV11-3; 12 bases align to TRBD2. Trimming took 5 bases from V and 3 from J; bases not matched to a gene: 17. The CDR3 covers 19 residues. CDR1 and CDR2 (germline): SGHNT, YENEEA. The CDR3 is CASSPNYPLTSGGFYEQYF. In nucleotides, the CDR3 is TGTGCCAGCAGCCCCAACTACCCCCTGACTAGCGGGGGTTTCTACGAGCAGTACTTC.

The chain links TRBV9 to TRBJ2-1, with no clear D. V was cut by 0 bases and J by 0 bases, with 7 bases left in between. This CDR3 region has 15 residues. Germline CDR1 SGDLS, CDR2 YYNGEE. For the CDR3, the DNA is TGTGCCAGCAGCGTAGCGAGCGTCTCCTACAATGAGCAGTTCTTC. Encoded protein: CASSVASVSYNEQFF.

This clone has just a few counts. The V and J genes are TRBV9 and TRBJ2-5; D is undetermined. Trimming left V 0 bases short and J 5 bases short, with 11 bases between. CDR1 and CDR2 (germline): SGDLS, YYNGEE. This CDR3 has 14 amino acids. The CDR3 nucleotides read TGTGCCAGCAGCGTAGGTGCCGGGCTGGAGACCCAGTACTTC. Protein sequence: CASSVGAGLETQYF.

This clone was found a few times. The chain has TRBV6-5 and TRBJ1-1; D is undetermined. Between the trimmed V and J ends, which lost 0 bases and 0 bases, there was a span of 5 bases. CDR3 length: 14 residues. The germline V gene encodes CDR1 MNHEY and CDR2 SVGAGI. The CDR3: CASSYSRVNTEAFF. CDR3 DNA sequence: TGTGCCAGCAGTTACTCGAGGGTGAACACTGAAGCTTTCTTT.

The genes are TRBV5-4 and TRBJ2-7, with TRBD1 matching over 7 bases. This CDR3 has 14 residues. Germline assignment: CDR1 SGHNT and CDR2 YYREEE (reference sequence). The J segment lost 6 bases and the V segment lost 0 bases, leaving 6 bases of the junction unmatched. The CDR3 nucleotides read TGTGCCAGCAGCTTGGGGACAGGAAGGGGCGAGCAGTACGTC. It encodes CASSLGTGRGEQYV.

This clone was detected a few times. DNA of the CDR3: TGTGCGTTAGCGGGAGGCCACGCCGCCTACGAGCAGTACGTC. Translated: CALAGGHAAYEQYV. The chain combines TRBV30 with TRBJ2-7; 10 bases are shared with TRBD2. This CDR3 has 14 residues. The germline CDR1 and CDR2 sequences are GTSNPN and SVGIG (reference sequence).

The chain combines TRBV7-9 with TRBJ2-5; D possibly corresponds to TRBD2 (6 bases). The germline gives CDR1 SEHNR, CDR2 FQNEAQ (reference sequence). CDR3 length: 15 residues. Trimming left V 4 bases short and J 4 bases short, with 16 bases between. CDR3 nucleotide sequence: TGTGCCAGCAGCTCCCACCCCCGGGACTTAGAGACCCAGTACTTC. Amino acid sequence: CASSSHPRDLETQYF.

The rearrangement joins TRBV7-2 to TRBJ2-5; 9 bases are shared with TRBD2. The CDR3 contains 16 residues. V lost 2 bases and J lost 1; bases outside the gene matches: 5. Germline V CDR1 and CDR2: SGHTA, FQGNSA. Here the CDR3 DNA reads TGTGCCAGCAGCTTAAGACTAGCGGATTTCCAAGAGACCCAGTACTTC. This gives the protein CASSLRLADFQETQYF.

This rearrangement joins TRBV30 to TRBJ1-6; 7 bases fit TRBD1. This CDR3 region has 13 residues. The junction had 5 bases not matched to a gene; V was cut back by 4 bases and J by 8 bases. Germline V lookup: CDR1 GTSNPN, CDR2 SVGIG (reference sequence). CDR3 protein: CAWKGQLHSPLHF. The CDR3 DNA follows: TGTGCCTGGAAGGGACAGCTCCATTCACCCCTCCACTTT.

This clone has more than one count but fewer than ten. This chain uses TRBV12-2 with TRBJ2-4; the table names TRBD2, a call not compared with the DNA. TRBV12-2 is marked as a pseudogene. The CDR3 is 14 residues long. The CDR3 region has the DNA TGTGCAAGTCGTCCTACTAGCCTCTATTGCATTCAGTACTTC. Protein: CASRPTSLYCIQYF.

This clone was seen a few times. This chain joins TRBV5-4 and TRBJ1-2; TRBD1 aligns across 7 bases. V gave up 4 bases and J gave up 5 bases; unmatched junction bases: 17. Germline CDR1 and CDR2: SGHNT and YYREEE (reference sequence). The CDR3 length is 17 residues. The CDR3, as DNA: TGTGCCAGCAGCCGCGACAGGGAACGATCGAACGTTTATGGCTACACCTTC. Its translation: CASSRDRERSNVYGYTF.

This clone has more than one count but fewer than ten. This chain uses TRBV19 with TRBJ2-5; 7 positions agree with TRBD2. Germline CDR1 LNHDA, CDR2 SQIVND (reference sequence). CDR3 length: 13 residues. Unmatched junction bases numbered 3, after V lost 3 bases and J lost 5 bases. The chain's CDR3 is CASSMTSTETQYF. In DNA, the CDR3 is TGTGCCAGTAGTATGACTAGCACGGAGACCCAGTACTTC.

This clone was seen a handful of times. DNA for the CDR3: TGTGCCAGCAGTGAGACCGTACGAGATACGCAGTATTTT. This translates into CASSETVRDTQYF. This chain uses TRBV6-1 with TRBJ2-3; D is unresolved. The CDR3 has 13 residues. V was cut by 3 bases and J by 5 bases, with 9 bases left in between. Germline values: CDR1 MNHNS, CDR2 SASEGT.

The CDR3 sequence is CASSLDLPTGTPSTDTQYF. Written as DNA, the CDR3 is TGTGCCAGCAGCTTAGACCTCCCTACCGGGACCCCGAGCACAGATACGCAGTATTTT. The chain recombines TRBV11-3 with TRBJ2-3; D may match TRBD1 or TRBD2 (5 bases each). From germline, CDR1 is SGHNT and CDR2 YENEEA. V was trimmed by 0 bases and J by 0 bases, leaving 19 bases between them. This CDR3 is built from 19 residues.

The chain has TRBV5-1 and TRBJ2-5; D is unclear. The CDR3 sequence is 12 residues long. Trimming pared 4 bases from V and 1 base from J, leaving 5 bases between. Looked up from germline, CDR1 is SGHRS and CDR2 is YFSETQ. The CDR3 nucleotides read TGCGCCAGCAGCCAAGGCCAAGAGACCCAGTACTTC. Protein sequence: CASSQGQETQYF.

The rearrangement uses TRBV5-6 and TRBJ2-7; weak D call: TRBD1 (6 bases). This CDR3 is built from 16 residues. V lost 4 bases and J 4 bases, leaving 21 bases between the germline ends. In germline, CDR1 is SGHDT, CDR2 YYEEEE. In DNA, the CDR3 is TGTGCCAGCAGCGGAAAGACAGGAATAACCTCTTACGAGCAGTACGTC. It is translated as CASSGKTGITSYEQYV.

V and J are TRBV29-1 and TRBJ1-3; D is unresolved. This CDR3 spans 14 amino acids. V lost 4 bases and J lost 0, with 10 bases in between. Germline assignment: CDR1 SQVTM and CDR2 ANQGSEA. The CDR3 bases are TGCAGCGTTGCGGACGGGCCCTCTGGAAACACCATATATTTT. Protein: CSVADGPSGNTIYF.